The 22 T cell receptor beta chains below all came from one sample that was sequenced in a study of cytomegalovirus exposure and HLA in healthy donors. Some clones are missing from TCRdb's copy, which holds only in-frame ones; the method was immunoSEQ multiplex PCR. The sample consists of 90,000 to 150,000 clones, around nine tenths of them appearing once. What was sequenced was PBMCs. These receptors all come from a young man in good health and CMV-seropositive.

The rearrangement uses TRBV29-1 and TRBJ2-2; 8 nucleotides agree with TRBD2. Germline V gene lookup returns CDR1 SQVTM and CDR2 ANQGSEA. V was clipped by 6 bases and J by 7 bases; unmatched bases: 10. The CDR3 totals 14 residues. As DNA, the CDR3 is TGCAGCGTCGTCGGACTAGCAGGTAACGGGGAGCTGTTTTTT. Protein: CSVVGLAGNGELFF.

The V gene is TRBV5-6, the J gene TRBJ2-5; TRBD2 agrees at 10 bases. With V trimmed by 3 bases and J by 1 base, 6 bases remained unmatched. The CDR3 extends over 16 amino acids. Germline CDR1 is SGHDT and CDR2 is YYEEEE. In DNA form, the CDR3 reads TGTGCCAGCAGCTCTTCTAGCGGGGGAGTCCAAGAGACCCAGTACTTC. Translation gives CASSSSSGGVQETQYF.

The chain is built from TRBV28 and TRBJ1-2, with D perhaps matching TRBD1 (5 bases). Trimming removed 3 bases from V and 0 bases from J, with 11 bases in between. Germline CDR1 reads MDHEN; CDR2 reads SYDVKM. The CDR3 is 15 residues long. The CDR3 nucleotides read TGTGCCAGCAGTTTGGGGGGAAATACTAACTATGGCTACACCTTC. Translating it yields CASSLGGNTNYGYTF.

V gene TRBV6-6 combines with J gene TRBJ2-1; TRBD1 is a possible D gene (5 bases). The CDR3 is 16 amino acids. Between the trimmed V and J ends, which lost 2 bases and 3 bases, there was a span of 14 bases. The germline V gene has CDR1 MNHNY and CDR2 SVGAGI (reference sequence). Here the CDR3 reads CASSYGLQGFYNEQFF. The CDR3 bases are TGTGCCAGCAGTTACGGGCTTCAGGGATTCTACAATGAGCAGTTCTTC.

The chain combines TRBV10-3 with TRBJ2-1; D not resolved. This CDR3 has 14 residues. Per the germline V gene, CDR1 is ENHRY and CDR2 is SYGVKD. Trimming pared 4 bases from V and 6 bases from J, leaving 13 bases between. The CDR3 DNA sequence: TGTGCCATCAGTGTAATGGGCGCCCGCAATGAGCAGTTCTTC. Its translation: CAISVMGARNEQFF.

This chain joins TRBV14 and TRBJ2-2; 9 bases line up with TRBD1. V gave up 0 bases and J gave up 5 bases; unmatched junction bases: 4. Germline V gene lookup returns CDR1 SGHDN and CDR2 FVKESK. The CDR3 length is 16 residues. For the CDR3, the DNA is TGTGCCAGCAGCCAAGATCACAGGGGGCGAACCGGGGAGCTGTTTTTT. Translation: CASSQDHRGRTGELFF.

This chain joins TRBV4-2 and TRBJ2-3, with TRBD2 matching 7 bases. The CDR3 is made up of 16 amino acids. Germline CDR1 is LGHNA and CDR2 is YNFKEQ. The V and J ends lost 3 bases and 5 bases, in that order; junction bases with no gene match: 11. The CDR3 sequence is CASSHAPGTGGDTQYF. The DNA of the CDR3 is TGTGCCAGCAGCCACGCCCCTGGGACGGGGGGAGATACGCAGTATTTT.

V is TRBV18 and J is TRBJ1-1; D unresolved. In germline, CDR1 is KGHSH, CDR2 LQKENI. The CDR3 has 13 residues. The V end was cut by 8 bases, the J end by 1 base, with 11 bases between. The CDR3 nucleotides read TGTGCCAGCCAGATTGGGCAGAACACTGAAGCTTTCTTT. It specifies CASQIGQNTEAFF. The entire variable domain, with the rest obtained from reference TRBV18 and TRBJ1-1, is as follows: NAGVMQNPRHLVRRRGQEARLRCSPMKGHSHVYWYRQLPEEGLKFMVYLQKENIIDESGMPKERFSAEFPKEGPSILRIQQVVRGDSAAYFCASQIGQNTEAFFGQGTRLTVV.

The chain joins TRBV5-4 to TRBJ2-6; D might be TRBD1 (6 bases). V was trimmed by 3 bases and J by 0 bases, leaving 16 bases between them. The CDR3 sequence is 18 residues long. In germline, CDR1 is SGHNT, CDR2 YYREEE (reference sequence). CDR3 region: CASSSYRVDLSGANVLTF. The CDR3 nucleotides read TGTGCCAGCAGCTCTTACAGGGTCGACCTCTCTGGGGCCAACGTCCTGACTTTC.

This sequence joins TRBV19 and TRBJ2-2; 7 bases line up with TRBD1. V lost 6 bases, J lost 7 bases, and 11 bases stayed unmatched. The CDR3 extends over 15 amino acids. Germline lookup yields CDR1 LNHDA and CDR2 SQIVND (reference sequence). For the CDR3, the DNA is TGTGCCAGTAGGGGAAGGGACAGAAGGCTCGGGGAGCTGTTTTTT. It is translated as CASRGRDRRLGELFF.

This clone was recorded only once. The chain is built from TRBV4-1 and TRBJ1-1; D is unclear. The CDR3 loop spans 15 amino acids. Germline V lookup: CDR1 MGHRA, CDR2 YSYEKL. With 1 base removed from V and 5 bases from J, the gap between germline ends came to 14 bases. CDR3 sequence: CASSQGWAGGTEAFF. The CDR3 bases are TGCGCCAGCAGCCAAGGCTGGGCGGGAGGAACTGAAGCTTTCTTT.

The J gene is TRBJ1-2, the V gene TRBV28; 9 bases agree with TRBD1. Germline loops: CDR1 MDHEN, CDR2 SYDVKM. J gave up 8 bases and V 5 bases, and 9 bases lay outside the gene matches. The CDR3 consists of 14 residues. CDR3 protein: CASSPPGQGRGYTF. The CDR3 DNA follows: TGTGCCAGCAGTCCCCCGGGACAGGGTCGGGGCTACACCTTC.

J is TRBJ2-2 and V is TRBV7-2; the D is unclear. Trimming left V 5 bases short and J 6 bases short, with 10 bases between. The CDR3 runs 13 residues. CDR1 and CDR2 from the germline V gene are SGHTA and FQGNSA. The CDR3: CASSRGVAGELFF. CDR3 sequence (DNA): TGTGCCAGCAGCCGAGGAGTTGCCGGGGAGCTGTTTTTT.

V is TRBV4-1 and J is TRBJ1-2; 8 bases are a match to TRBD1. The CDR3 contains 18 residues. V shed 1 base and J 2 bases; nucleotides not matched to a gene: 12. Germline lookup yields CDR1 MGHRA and CDR2 YSYEKL. CDR3 DNA sequence: TGCGCCAGCAGCCAAGTTGCGTATCAGGGGGCTGGAAACTATGGCTACACCTTC. This encodes CASSQVAYQGAGNYGYTF.

The chain employs TRBV7-6 and TRBJ2-1; TRBD2 matches 9 bases. The CDR3 runs 17 residues. Trimming cost V 1 base and J 0 bases; bases outside gene matches: 4. Germline CDR1 SGHVS, CDR2 FNYEAQ. The CDR3 coding sequence is TGTGCCAGCAGCTTAGACTCGCGGGGGGGCTCCTACAATGAGCAGTTCTTC. This translates into CASSLDSRGGSYNEQFF. The full variable domain, its missing parts supplied by reference TRBV7-6 and TRBJ2-1, is GAGVSQSPRYKVTKRGQDVALRCDPISGHVSLYWYRQALGQGPEFLTYFNYEAQQDKSGLPNDRFSAERPEGSISTLTIQRTEQRDSAMYRCASSLDSRGGSYNEQFFGPGTRLTVL.

The V call is TRBV4-3, the J call TRBJ2-6, with unresolved D. The CDR3 spans 15 residues. CDR1 is LGHNA, CDR2 YSLEER, per germline. The V and J ends lost 3 bases and 0 bases respectively, with 6 bases between them. The CDR3 spells CASSHSNSGANVLTF. CDR3 nucleotides: TGCGCCAGCAGCCATAGTAACTCTGGGGCCAACGTCCTGACTTTC.

The chain couples TRBV6-4 to TRBJ2-7, with 7 positions matching TRBD1. After removal of 4 bases from V and 3 bases from J, the junction contained 12 bases not matched to a gene. The germline CDR1 and CDR2 sequences are MRHNA and SNTAGT. The CDR3 covers 16 residues. The CDR3 is CASSVMPTGQSYEQYF. In nucleotides, the CDR3 is TGTGCCAGCAGTGTGATGCCAACGGGACAGAGCTACGAGCAGTACTTC.

The chain uses TRBV19 and TRBJ1-2; D perhaps matches TRBD1 (6 bases). The CDR3 has 14 amino acids. Trimming left V 3 bases short and J 2 bases short, with 10 bases between. Germline lookup yields CDR1 LNHDA and CDR2 SQIVND (reference sequence). CDR3 region: CASSMGHQNYGYTF. In DNA, the CDR3 is TGTGCCAGTAGTATGGGACACCAGAACTATGGCTACACCTTC. The variable domain in full, with the rest retrieved from reference TRBV19 and TRBJ1-2, is DGGITQSPKYLFRKEGQNVTLSCEQNLNHDAMYWYRQDPGQGLRLIYYSQIVNDFQKGDIAEGYSVSREKKESFPLTVTSAQKNPTAFYLCASSMGHQNYGYTFGSGTRLTVV.

This chain joins TRBV5-6 and TRBJ1-1, with TRBD1 identical over 7 bases. Trimming took 3 bases from V and 1 from J; bases not matched to a gene: 6. This CDR3 is 15 amino acids long. Germline-derived CDR1 and CDR2 are SGHDT and YYEEEE. The CDR3 region is CASSWMGQTNTEAFF. The CDR3 coding sequence is TGTGCCAGCAGCTGGATGGGACAGACGAACACTGAAGCTTTCTTT.

The chain couples TRBV4-3 to TRBJ2-7, with D unclear. V was trimmed by 0 bases and J by 3 bases, leaving 9 bases between them. The CDR3 has 14 amino acids. The germline CDR1 and CDR2 sequences are LGHNA and YSLEER. The chain's CDR3 is CASSQDRTRYEQYF. The CDR3 DNA reads as TGCGCCAGCAGCCAAGATCGTACGCGCTACGAGCAGTACTTC.

This chain connects TRBV19 to TRBJ1-5; 7 nucleotides match TRBD1. The germline V gene encodes CDR1 LNHDA and CDR2 SQIVND (reference sequence). Losses at the gene ends were 3 bases for V and 6 bases for J; bases not matched to a gene: 5. This CDR3 comprises 14 residues. The CDR3 coding sequence is TGTGCCAGTAGTATCTCGACAGGGCGTCAGCCCCAGCATTTT. It is translated as CASSISTGRQPQHF. Full variable domain (outside the CDR3, taken from reference TRBV19 and TRBJ1-5): DGGITQSPKYLFRKEGQNVTLSCEQNLNHDAMYWYRQDPGQGLRLIYYSQIVNDFQKGDIAEGYSVSREKKESFPLTVTSAQKNPTAFYLCASSISTGRQPQHFGDGTRLSIL.

The CDR3 nucleotides read TGTGCCATCAGTGAGTCCATAGCTGACAGGGGAACCGAGCAGTACTTC. This gives the protein CAISESIADRGTEQYF. This chain uses TRBV10-3 with TRBJ2-7; the match to TRBD1 covers 8 bases. Germline CDR1 reads ENHRY; CDR2 reads SYGVKD. CDR3 length: 16 amino acids. Trimming at V came to 0 bases and at J to 6 bases, leaving 10 bases not matched to a gene.